These 22 T cell receptor beta chains originate from one sample sequenced in a study of cytomegalovirus exposure and HLA in healthy donors (dated by TCRdb to about 2017). Receptor amplification or capture employed the immunoSEQ multiplex PCR assay. Here the immuneACCESS table is served through TCRdb, limited to in-frame sequences with V and J called. Missing clones are a known gap in these copies; in checked studies unresolved V genes cover under half, and the rest lacks a known reason. The sample profile shows 140,000 or so clones; roughly 92% of them were found once. Of the sample, 0.6% to 0.8% falls within the top ten clones. Source material: PBMCs. Receptors were obtained from a man aged 18 to 30 in good health and CMV-seronegative.

The chain couples TRBV7-6 to TRBJ2-1, with TRBD2 as a possible D gene (7 bases). The CDR3 spans 15 residues. Germline assignment: CDR1 SGHVS and CDR2 FNYEAQ. Trimming shortened V by 2 bases and J by 8 bases, and 16 bases separated the two germline ends. In nucleotides, the CDR3 is TGTGCCAGCAGCTTATGGCGAGGGGGAGGGGATGAGCAGTTCTTC. Residues: CASSLWRGGGDEQFF.

This chain joins TRBV5-4 and TRBJ2-1; D might be TRBD1 (5 bases). In germline, CDR1 is SGHNT, CDR2 YYREEE (reference sequence). Between the trimmed V and J ends, which lost 4 bases and 3 bases, there was a span of 8 bases. The CDR3 has 13 residues. As DNA, the CDR3 is TGTGCCAGCAGCCCTCAGGGCTACAATGAGCAGTTCTTC. Protein product: CASSPQGYNEQFF. The full variable domain, rest sourced from reference TRBV5-4 and TRBJ2-1, is ETGVTQSPTHLIKTRGQQVTLRCSSQSGHNTVSWYQQALGQGPQFIFQYYREEENGRGNFPPRFSGLQFPNYSSELNVNALELDDSALYLCASSPQGYNEQFFGPGTRLTVL.

The rearrangement joins TRBV7-2 to TRBJ2-1; TRBD1 aligns across 7 bases. There are 17 residues in the CDR3. Germline assignment: CDR1 SGHTA and CDR2 FQGNSA. The V and J ends lost 5 bases and 0 bases, in that order; junction bases with no gene match: 10. The CDR3: CASSIWTGQTSYNEQFF. The DNA for the CDR3 is TGTGCCAGCAGCATTTGGACAGGTCAGACCTCCTACAATGAGCAGTTCTTC.

The rearrangement links TRBV11-2 to TRBJ2-5; 12 bases agree with TRBD2. Germline V lookup: CDR1 SGHAT, CDR2 FQNNGV. The CDR3 loop spans 15 amino acids. After removal of 8 bases from V and 5 bases from J, the junction contained 9 bases not matched to a gene. The CDR3 DNA reads as TGTGCCAGCGGGTCCCTAGCGGGAGGGCCGGAGACCCAGTACTTC. It yields the protein CASGSLAGGPETQYF.

CDR3 loop: CASSKYRGSSGNTIYF. Here the CDR3 DNA reads TGCGCCAGCAGCAAATACAGGGGAAGCTCTGGAAACACCATATATTTT. V and J are TRBV5-1 and TRBJ1-3, with TRBD1 matching over 7 bases. J lost 0 bases, V lost 4 bases, and 7 bases had no gene match. Germline V CDR1 and CDR2: SGHRS, YFSETQ. CDR3 length: 16 residues.

This chain joins TRBV5-6 and TRBJ1-4; 12 bases line up with TRBD1. The CDR3 has 15 residues. Germline trimming cut 4 bases from V and 10 bases from J; bases unmatched to any gene: 8. CDR1 and CDR2 (germline): SGHDT, YYEEEE. The CDR3 region is CASSLGTGGVAKLFF. The CDR3 bases are TGTGCCAGCAGCCTCGGGACAGGGGGCGTAGCAAAACTGTTTTTT.

The J gene is TRBJ2-7, the V gene TRBV6-6; no reliable D call. Germline V lookup: CDR1 MNHNY, CDR2 SVGAGI (reference sequence). The CDR3 has 13 amino acids. Trimming left V 0 bases short and J 4 bases short, with 7 bases between. In DNA, the CDR3 is TGTGCCAGCAGTTACTCGGTAGATTACGAGCAGTACTTC. It codes for CASSYSVDYEQYF.

This clone was seen only a few times. The CDR3 spells CASSPGLAATDTQYF. The CDR3 DNA is TGTGCCAGCAGCCCGGGACTAGCGGCCACAGATACGCAGTATTTT. The rearrangement links TRBV5-6 to TRBJ2-3, with 11 bases matching TRBD2. The CDR3 spans 15 residues. J gave up 2 bases and V 4 bases, and 3 bases lay outside the gene matches. Germline CDR1 and CDR2: SGHDT and YYEEEE.

This clone was observed once. This chain's CDR3 is CASSPGGGRSSYEQYV. The CDR3 DNA sequence: TGTGCCAGCTCACCAGGAGGTGGGAGGAGCTCCTACGAGCAGTACGTC. The V gene is TRBV18, the J gene TRBJ2-7; TRBD2 might be the D (6 bases). The V end was cut by 2 bases, the J end by 0 bases, with 14 bases between. CDR1 is KGHSH, CDR2 LQKENI, per germline. This CDR3 comprises 16 residues.

This chain connects TRBV2 to TRBJ2-7; weak D call: TRBD1 (5 bases). Trimming shortened V by 9 bases and J by 3 bases, and 12 bases separated the two germline ends. The CDR3 is 12 residues long. Germline loops: CDR1 SNHLY, CDR2 FYNNEI. CDR3 region: CASTVQGYEQYV. CDR3 in DNA: TGTGCCAGTACCGTCCAGGGCTACGAGCAGTACGTC.

The chain links TRBV7-2 to TRBJ1-1, with D possibly being TRBD1 (5 bases). Germline lookup yields CDR1 SGHTA and CDR2 FQGNSA. This CDR3 contains 14 residues. V dropped 2 bases and J dropped 0 bases, with 7 bases sitting between them. This CDR3 is CASSLSGVNTEAFF. As DNA, the CDR3 is TGTGCCAGCAGCTTATCGGGGGTGAACACTGAAGCTTTCTTT.

The gene calls are TRBV9 and TRBJ2-3; TRBD2 matches at 7 bases. Germline V gives CDR1 SGDLS, CDR2 YYNGEE. Unmatched junction bases numbered 6, after V lost 0 bases and J lost 2 bases. This CDR3 spans 16 amino acids. Written as DNA, the CDR3 is TGTGCCAGCAGCGTAGCTCCGGGGGGATCCACAGATACGCAGTATTTT. Protein sequence: CASSVAPGGSTDTQYF.

This chain connects TRBV30 to TRBJ1-5; the D gene is possibly TRBD1 (5 bases). The V gene's germline CDR1 is GTSNPN and CDR2 SVGIG (reference sequence). V lost 4 bases to trimming and J lost 5 bases, with 12 bases between them. This CDR3 region has 13 residues. The CDR3 protein is CAWNNGGDQPQHF. The DNA for the CDR3 is TGTGCCTGGAACAACGGGGGGGATCAGCCCCAGCATTTT.

This sequence joins TRBV5-6 and TRBJ1-1; D may be TRBD1 (6 bases). V was clipped by 6 bases and J by 4 bases, with 16 bases between them. The CDR3 extends over 14 amino acids. Germline assignment: CDR1 SGHDT and CDR2 YYEEEE. CDR3 amino acids: CASIPERGSTEAFF. DNA of the CDR3: TGTGCCAGCATCCCTGAGAGGGGGTCCACTGAAGCTTTCTTT.

The genes are TRBV5-4 and TRBJ2-5; D may be TRBD2 (5 bases). V dropped 0 bases and J dropped 1 base, with 7 bases sitting between them. Per the germline V gene, CDR1 is SGHNT and CDR2 is YYREEE (reference sequence). CDR3 length: 14 amino acids. CDR3 in DNA: TGTGCCAGCAGCTTGGCCAGCGGCCAAGAGACCCAGTACTTC. This sequence encodes CASSLASGQETQYF.

V is TRBV2 and J is TRBJ1-1; unclear D gene. V lost 4 bases and J lost 5, with 8 bases in between. The CDR3 spans 12 residues. Germline CDR1 SNHLY, CDR2 FYNNEI. The DNA for the CDR3 is TGTGCCAGCAGTGTCGGGAGGACTGAAGCTTTCTTT. Translation gives CASSVGRTEAFF.

The chain uses TRBV7-2 and TRBJ2-7; 7 bases align to TRBD2. This CDR3 is 15 amino acids long. V trimming: 1 base; J trimming: 2 bases; junction bases outside the gene matches: 5. Germline CDR1 reads SGHTA; CDR2 reads FQGNSA. The CDR3 region is CASSLEGGSTYEQYV. The CDR3 DNA follows: TGTGCCAGCAGCTTAGAGGGCGGGAGCACCTACGAGCAGTACGTC.

The chain joins TRBV10-2 to TRBJ1-2, with 8 bases matching TRBD1. J was trimmed by 3 bases and V by 7 bases; bases with no gene match: 13. Germline V gene sequence: CDR1 WSHSY, CDR2 SAAADI. CDR3 size: 16 residues. The CDR3 DNA sequence: TGCGCCAGCAAGAATGGGACAGGACTACGACACTATGGCTACACCTTC. Translation gives CASKNGTGLRHYGYTF.

The CDR3 DNA reads TGTGCCAGCAGCGTCCCAGGGACTAGCGGAGAGACCCAGTACTTC. Its protein is CASSVPGTSGETQYF. The chain is built from TRBV9 and TRBJ2-5; TRBD2 matches at 11 bases. The CDR3 spans 15 residues. Germline CDR1 SGDLS, CDR2 YYNGEE. The J segment lost 4 bases and the V segment lost 2 bases, leaving 4 bases of the junction unmatched.

V usage is TRBV2 and J usage is TRBJ2-1; 9 nucleotides agree with TRBD1. The V and J ends lost 6 bases and 5 bases, in that order; junction bases with no gene match: 11. Looked up from germline, CDR1 is SNHLY and CDR2 is FYNNEI. This CDR3 has 16 residues. CDR3 region: CASSANPGQGNNEQFF. The CDR3 DNA reads as TGTGCCAGCAGCGCCAATCCGGGACAGGGAAACAATGAGCAGTTCTTC.

The rearrangement joins TRBV4-3 to TRBJ2-4; TRBD2 agrees at 8 bases. Germline-derived CDR1 and CDR2 are LGHNA and YSLEER. With 0 bases clipped from V and 3 bases from J, the junction kept 13 bases outside the gene matches. CDR3 length: 19 amino acids. Here the CDR3 DNA reads TGCGCCAGCAGCCAAGAATTAGCGGTGGCGGGGGGCTACAAAAACATTCAGTACTTC. Protein sequence: CASSQELAVAGGYKNIQYF.

The V and J genes are TRBV18 and TRBJ2-3, with 10 bases aligning to TRBD2. With V trimmed by 3 bases and J by 0 bases, 3 bases remained unmatched. CDR1 and CDR2 (germline): KGHSH, LQKENI. This CDR3 has 16 residues. The CDR3, as DNA: TGTGCCAGCTCACCGGCGACTAGCGGGAGCACAGATACGCAGTATTTT. This codes for CASSPATSGSTDTQYF.